This T cell receptor (beta chain) appears in the sequencing data of a study of cytomegalovirus exposure and HLA in healthy donors. Regarding the study as a whole: Cytomegalovirus-associated TCR beta chains were listed, numbering 150 to 200.

Remarks on this clone: Its specificity is unknown.

The PCR contained 60 Vbeta and 13 Jbeta primers. Clones were read by immunoSEQ multiplex PCR, and TCRdb kept only the in-frame ones, dropping some. The table records around 85,000 clones, about four fifths of them present only once. The CDR3 has 13 residues. Trimming shortened V by 4 bases and J by 7 bases, and 10 bases separated the two germline ends. CDR1 and CDR2 (germline): MGHRA, YSYEKL. The sequencing sample was made of PBMCs. The rearrangement uses TRBV4-1 and TRBJ1-4, with a tentative D call TRBD1 (6 bases). This clonotype was obtained from a man aged 50 or older in good health and CMV-seropositive. Written as DNA, the CDR3 is TGCGCCAGCAGCCTGGGAGGGGGTGAAAAACTGTTTTTT. It specifies CASSLGGGEKLFF.